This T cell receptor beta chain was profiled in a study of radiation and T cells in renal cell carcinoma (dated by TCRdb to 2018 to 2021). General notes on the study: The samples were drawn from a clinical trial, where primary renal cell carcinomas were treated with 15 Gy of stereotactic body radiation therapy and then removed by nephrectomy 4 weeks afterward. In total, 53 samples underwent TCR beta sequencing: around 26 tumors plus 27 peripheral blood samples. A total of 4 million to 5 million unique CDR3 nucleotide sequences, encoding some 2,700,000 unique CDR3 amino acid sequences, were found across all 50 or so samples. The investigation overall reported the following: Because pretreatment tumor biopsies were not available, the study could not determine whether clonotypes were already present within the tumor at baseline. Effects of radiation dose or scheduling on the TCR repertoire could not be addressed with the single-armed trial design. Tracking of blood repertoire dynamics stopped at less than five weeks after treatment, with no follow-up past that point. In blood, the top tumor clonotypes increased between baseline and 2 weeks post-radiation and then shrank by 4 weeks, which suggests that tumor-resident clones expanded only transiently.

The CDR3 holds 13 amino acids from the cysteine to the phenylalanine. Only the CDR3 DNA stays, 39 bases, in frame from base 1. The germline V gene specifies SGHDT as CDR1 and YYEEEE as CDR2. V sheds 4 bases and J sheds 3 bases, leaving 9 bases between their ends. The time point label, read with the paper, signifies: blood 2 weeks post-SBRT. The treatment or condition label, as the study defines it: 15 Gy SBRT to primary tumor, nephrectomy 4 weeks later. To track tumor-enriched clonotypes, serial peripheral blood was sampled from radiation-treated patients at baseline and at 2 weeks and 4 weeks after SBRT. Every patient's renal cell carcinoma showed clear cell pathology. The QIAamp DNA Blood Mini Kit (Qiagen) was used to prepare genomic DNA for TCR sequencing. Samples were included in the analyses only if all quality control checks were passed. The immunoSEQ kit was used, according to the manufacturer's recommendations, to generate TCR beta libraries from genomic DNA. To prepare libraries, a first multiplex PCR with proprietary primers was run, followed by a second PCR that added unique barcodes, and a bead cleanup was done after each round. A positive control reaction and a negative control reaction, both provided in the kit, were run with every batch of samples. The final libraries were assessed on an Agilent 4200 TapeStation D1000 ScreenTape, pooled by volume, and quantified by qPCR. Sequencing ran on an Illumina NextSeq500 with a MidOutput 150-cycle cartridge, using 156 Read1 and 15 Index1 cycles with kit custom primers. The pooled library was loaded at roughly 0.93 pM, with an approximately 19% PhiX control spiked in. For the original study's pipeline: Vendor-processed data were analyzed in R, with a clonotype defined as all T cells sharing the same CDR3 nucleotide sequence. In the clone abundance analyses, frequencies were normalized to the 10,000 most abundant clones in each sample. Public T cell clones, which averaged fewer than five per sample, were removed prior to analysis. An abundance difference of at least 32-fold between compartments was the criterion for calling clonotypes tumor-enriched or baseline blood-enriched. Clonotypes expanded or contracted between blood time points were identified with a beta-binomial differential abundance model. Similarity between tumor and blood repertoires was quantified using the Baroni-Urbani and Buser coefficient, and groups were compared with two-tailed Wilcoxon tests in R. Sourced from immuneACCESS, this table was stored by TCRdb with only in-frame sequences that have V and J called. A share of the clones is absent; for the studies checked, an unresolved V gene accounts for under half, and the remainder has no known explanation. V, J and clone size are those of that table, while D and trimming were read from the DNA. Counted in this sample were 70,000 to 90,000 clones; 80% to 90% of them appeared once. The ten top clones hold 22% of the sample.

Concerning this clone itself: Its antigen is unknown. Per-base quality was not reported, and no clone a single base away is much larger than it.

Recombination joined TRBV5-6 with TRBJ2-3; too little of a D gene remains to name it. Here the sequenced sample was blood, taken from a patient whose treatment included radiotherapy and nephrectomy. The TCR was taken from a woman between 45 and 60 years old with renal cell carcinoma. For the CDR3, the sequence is CASSQTSTDTQYF. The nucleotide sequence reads TGTGCCAGCAGCCAAACCAGTACAGATACGCAGTATTTT.